The 18 T cell receptor beta chains given below trace back to one sample, sequenced in a study of spatial heterogeneity in lung cancer. MiXCR, run by TCRdb on the 5' RACE reads, gives a single entry per CDR3 protein. The table shows about 7,200 distinct CDR3 sequences, with around 18% occurring only once. General study findings and limits: One measure, the expanded intratumoral alpha and beta TCR count, tracked tumor mutation counts.

Time point in this sample: sample taken at primary tumor resection. The antigens these receptors bind are not known. Sequencing used lung tumor tissue, obtained at surgery. The receptors were gathered from a female donor with early-stage non-small cell lung cancer.

The chain uses TRBV20-1 and TRBJ2-7; D unclear. Germline CDR1 reads DFQATT; CDR2 reads SNEGSKA (reference sequence). CDR3 length equals 12 residues. V was pared by 0 bases and J by 0 bases, with 3 bases between. CDR3 amino acids: CSAREGSYEQYF. CDR3 sequence (DNA): TGCAGTGCTAGAGAAGGCTCCTACGAGCAGTACTTC.

V is TRBV6-6 and J is TRBJ2-7; possibly TRBD1 for D (6 bases). Per the germline V gene, CDR1 is MNHNY and CDR2 is SVGAGI (reference sequence). V was cut by 0 bases and J by 6 bases, with 24 bases left in between. The CDR3 has 18 residues. Written as DNA, the CDR3 is TGTGCCAGCAGTTACTCACGGCAGGGGAGTCTATCTACGTCCGAGCAGTACTTC. Protein sequence: CASSYSRQGSLSTSEQYF.

This clonotype showed up just a few times. This chain joins TRBV29-1 and TRBJ2-7, with D possibly being TRBD1 (6 bases). The CDR3 is 12 amino acids. Germline-derived CDR1 and CDR2 are SQVTM and ANQGSEA. V lost 4 bases and J 3 bases, leaving 10 bases between the germline ends. Here the CDR3 DNA reads TGCAGCGTTGGAGGACAGTTCTACGAGCAGTACTTC. Translated: CSVGGQFYEQYF.

By its share, this clonotype is medium-sized (0.01 to 0.1%). This chain joins TRBV28 and TRBJ2-7; a possible D gene is TRBD1 (6 bases). The ends were cut back, 4 bases at V and 2 bases at J, with 12 bases in the middle. CDR3 length: 14 amino acids. Germline V gives CDR1 MDHEN, CDR2 SYDVKM. The CDR3 DNA sequence: TGTGCCAGCAGTTCGCCCGCAGGGGCCTACGAGCAGTACTTC. This gives the protein CASSSPAGAYEQYF.

This clonotype was found a few times. The V call is TRBV7-9, the J call TRBJ1-1; D perhaps matches TRBD1 (5 bases). The germline V gene encodes CDR1 SEHNR and CDR2 FQNEAQ (reference sequence). This CDR3 is built from 15 residues. V dropped 1 base and J dropped 4 bases, with 13 bases sitting between them. The CDR3 DNA reads as TGTGCCAGCAGCTTAGGGGCAGGGCCGGGCACTGAAGCTTTCTTT. Amino acids: CASSLGAGPGTEAFF.

As DNA, the CDR3 is TGTGCCATCCCCATAGCGGGGGAGAGCGGAAACACCGGGGAGCTGTTTTTT. Translated, it gives CAIPIAGESGNTGELFF. J is TRBJ2-2 and V is TRBV10-3; 9 nucleotides agree with TRBD2. The J segment lost 2 bases and the V segment lost 8 bases, leaving 12 bases of the junction unmatched. The CDR3 has 17 amino acids. The germline gives CDR1 ENHRY, CDR2 SYGVKD.

The V gene is TRBV29-1, the J gene TRBJ1-1; TRBD1 is a possible D gene (6 bases). V was pared by 5 bases and J by 4 bases, with 14 bases between. The CDR3 is 13 amino acids. Looked up from germline, CDR1 is SQVTM and CDR2 is ANQGSEA. In DNA, the CDR3 is TGCAGCGTTTCGGGGGGCGCGGCCACTGAAGCTTTCTTT. This sequence encodes CSVSGGAATEAFF.

V and J are TRBV10-3 and TRBJ1-6; D unclear. The CDR3 sequence is 14 residues long. Per the germline V gene, CDR1 is ENHRY and CDR2 is SYGVKD. The V end was cut by 4 bases, the J end by 9 bases, with 13 bases between. The CDR3 nucleotides are TGTGCCATCAGTGTGGAGGTTACTGGTTCACCCCTCCACTTT. Protein product: CAISVEVTGSPLHF.

The chain recombines TRBV5-1 with TRBJ2-7; D unresolved. Germline CDR1 SGHRS, CDR2 YFSETQ. V lost 0 bases and J 6 bases, leaving 7 bases between the germline ends. The length of the CDR3 is 12 residues. The CDR3 bases are TGCGCCAGCAGCTTGGAAGGGTCCGAGCAGTACTTC. It specifies CASSLEGSEQYF.

The chain couples TRBV7-2 to TRBJ2-1; 10 nucleotides match TRBD2. The CDR3 runs 15 residues. Germline-derived CDR1 and CDR2 are SGHTA and FQGNSA. After removal of 5 bases from V and 2 bases from J, the junction contained 3 bases not matched to a gene. The CDR3 DNA follows: TGTGCCAGCAGCGCGAGCGGGGGGGCCTACAATGAGCAGTTCTTC. Residues: CASSASGGAYNEQFF.

This clonotype was picked up a small number of times. The rearrangement joins TRBV20-1 to TRBJ2-3, with TRBD1 identical over 9 bases. V lost 6 bases and J lost 1; bases outside the gene matches: 8. Germline V lookup: CDR1 DFQATT, CDR2 SNEGSKA (reference sequence). This CDR3 is built from 15 residues. CDR3 coding DNA: TGCAGTGCCCAGACTCGGACAGGGGGCACAGATACGCAGTATTTT. Amino acid sequence: CSAQTRTGGTDTQYF.

The rearrangement uses TRBV5-1 and TRBJ2-2; D might be TRBD1 (5 bases). With 7 bases removed from V and 4 bases from J, the gap between germline ends came to 11 bases. Germline V gene data show CDR1 as SGHRS and CDR2 as YFSETQ. This CDR3 contains 13 residues. The CDR3 DNA reads TGCGCCAGCGGAAGACAGCCCACCGGGGAGCTGTTTTTT. Translated, it gives CASGRQPTGELFF.

This clonotype was counted between two and nine times. The chain uses TRBV6-6 and TRBJ2-1, with unresolved D. Germline V gene data show CDR1 as MNHNY and CDR2 as SVGAGI (reference sequence). The CDR3 is made up of 13 amino acids. V dropped 0 bases and J dropped 3 bases, with 3 bases sitting between them. The CDR3 loop reads CASSYSNYNEQFF. CDR3 nucleotides: TGTGCCAGCAGTTACTCCAACTACAATGAGCAGTTCTTC.

V usage is TRBV27 and J usage is TRBJ2-1; maybe TRBD2 (6 bases). V lost 11 bases and J lost 8, with 16 bases in between. CDR1 is MNHEY and CDR2 is SMNVEV in the germline V gene (reference sequence). The CDR3 length is 12 residues. The chain's CDR3 is CAAGTGADEQFF. The CDR3 DNA reads TGTGCCGCGGGGACTGGGGCCGATGAGCAGTTCTTC.

This clonotype has a handful of counts. The rearrangement joins TRBV15 to TRBJ2-1, with D possibly TRBD1 on 6 matching bases. The CDR3 extends over 14 amino acids. Germline values: CDR1 LNHNV, CDR2 YYDKDF (reference sequence). Trimming took off 3 bases at V and 7 bases at J, with 13 bases between the two ends. CDR3 amino acids: CATSRGTGWNEQFF. In DNA, the CDR3 is TGTGCCACCAGCAGGGGTACAGGGTGGAATGAGCAGTTCTTC.

This clonotype has a handful of counts. V and J are TRBV28 and TRBJ1-6; D possibly corresponds to TRBD1 (6 bases). The CDR3 consists of 13 residues. V lost 10 bases and J lost 9, with 16 bases in between. Germline CDR1 and CDR2: MDHEN and SYDVKM. The CDR3 protein is CATRGGLSSPLHF. The CDR3 region has the DNA TGTGCCACCCGGGGGGGGCTGAGTTCACCCCTCCACTTT. The full variable domain, in which reference TRBV28 and TRBJ1-6 provide the parts outside the CDR3, is DVKVTQSSRYLVKRTGEKVFLECVQDMDHENMFWYRQDPGLGLRLIYFSYDVKMKEKGDIPEGYSVSREKKERFSLILESASTNQTSMYLCATRGGLSSPLHFGNGTRLTVT.

This clonotype showed up just a few times. The chain combines TRBV2 with TRBJ1-1, with TRBD1 matching 7 bases. This CDR3 comprises 13 residues. J lost 1 base, V lost 5 bases, and 1 base had no gene match. Germline V lookup: CDR1 SNHLY, CDR2 FYNNEI. The CDR3 protein is CASSRQGNTEAFF. For the CDR3, the DNA is TGTGCCAGCAGTAGACAGGGGAACACTGAAGCTTTCTTT.

The genes are TRBV20-1 and TRBJ2-1; D gene unclear. The CDR3 is 13 amino acids. The germline V gene has CDR1 DFQATT and CDR2 SNEGSKA (reference sequence). V was clipped by 6 bases and J by 5 bases, with 14 bases between them. CDR3 nucleotide sequence: TGCAGTGCCCGAAGTCCCCTTAACAATGAGCAGTTCTTC. It codes for CSARSPLNNEQFF.